This T cell receptor beta chain was sequenced for a study of T cells expressing NK-cell markers. Across the study: Seven HCMV-seropositive donors and one seronegative donor made up the eight sequenced donors.

The CDR3 consists of 16 residues. In germline, CDR1 is SQVTM, CDR2 ANQGSEA. 5'RACE template switching with UMIs generated TCR beta cDNA. TCRdb reanalyzed the 5' RACE reads and collapses them to one entry per CDR3 protein, without DNA. This specimen shows 500,000 to 600,000 distinct CDR3 sequences; the ten leading clones hold roughly 3.6%. Sequencing was performed on blood T cells: a sorted CD56 or NKG2C T cell subset, CD4+ or CD8+ T cells, or bulk PBMC T cells (not recorded which). The origin of this receptor is a man younger than 35 in good health. This chain joins TRBV29-1 and TRBJ2-1; with no DNA, the TCRdb D assignment of TRBD1 cannot be verified. CDR3 sequence reads: CSVEEVNDRAPNEQFF.